A single sample gave rise to the 29 T cell receptor beta chains below, sequenced in a study of beta chain features in type 1 diabetes. Expressed TCRB transcripts were sequenced because the isolated RNA had all been reverse transcribed beforehand. Generated by immunoSEQ multiplex PCR, the TCRdb table keeps only in-frame clones and is missing some. The data show about 340,000 clones, 13% seen once. What these receptors recognize is not known. General study findings and limits: Researchers report that Type 1 diabetes patients had moderately but significantly shorter TCRB CDR3s across all four CD4+ subsets.

The sequenced sample consisted of naive CD4+ T cells from blood. The receptors originated from a young woman with type 1 diabetes.

The chain links TRBV28 to TRBJ1-2; D is perhaps TRBD1 (6 bases). Germline CDR1 and CDR2: MDHEN and SYDVKM. The CDR3 is 14 residues long. V lost 5 bases, J lost 4 bases, and 14 bases lay in between. CDR3 coding DNA: TGTGCCAGCAGTCCCCAGGGACAAAGCTATGGCTACACCTTC. It specifies CASSPQGQSYGYTF.

This clone was detected only a few times. This sequence joins TRBV28 and TRBJ2-1, with TRBD2 matching 9 bases. The CDR3 length is 14 residues. Germline V lookup: CDR1 MDHEN, CDR2 SYDVKM. With 2 bases clipped from V and 7 bases from J, the junction kept 3 bases outside the gene matches. The CDR3 DNA is TGTGCCAGCAGTTTACTAGCGGGGCGGAATGAGCAGTTCTTC. Its protein is CASSLLAGRNEQFF.

The rearrangement links TRBV7-2 to TRBJ2-1, with 9 bases aligning to TRBD2. With V trimmed by 0 bases and J by 7 bases, 4 bases remained unmatched. Looked up from germline, CDR1 is SGHTA and CDR2 is FQGNSA. The CDR3 extends over 15 amino acids. CDR3 sequence (DNA): TGTGCCAGCAGCTTAGCGGCGGGAGGGCTTAATGAGCAGTTCTTC. It codes for CASSLAAGGLNEQFF.

The rearrangement joins TRBV7-2 to TRBJ2-5, with 8 positions matching TRBD1. The CDR3 covers 16 residues. With V trimmed by 1 base and J by 6 bases, 10 bases remained unmatched. In germline, CDR1 is SGHTA, CDR2 FQGNSA. In DNA form, the CDR3 reads TGTGCCAGCAGCTTAGTGGCTGGACAGGGACGGCAGACCCAGTACTTC. Its protein is CASSLVAGQGRQTQYF.

V usage is TRBV5-4 and J usage is TRBJ2-2; 8 positions agree with TRBD2. From germline, CDR1 is SGHNT and CDR2 YYREEE (reference sequence). The CDR3 contains 17 residues. V shed 6 bases and J 4 bases; nucleotides not matched to a gene: 14. CDR3 amino acids: CASTPPWQAGGTGELFF. CDR3 coding DNA: TGTGCCAGCACCCCGCCGTGGCAGGCGGGAGGCACCGGGGAGCTGTTTTTT.

This clone showed up just a few times. The chain has TRBV7-6 and TRBJ1-5; no clear D. Germline-derived CDR1 and CDR2 are SGHVS and FNYEAQ. V shed 4 bases and J shed 5 bases, with 9 bases lying between them. The CDR3 runs to 13 residues. The CDR3 nucleotides read TGTGCCAGCAGCTATCAGAGGGATCAGCCCCAGCATTTT. Amino acids: CASSYQRDQPQHF.

This clone has only a few counts. The rearrangement uses TRBV6-5 and TRBJ2-1; D gene uncertain. Trimming pared 5 bases from V and 12 bases from J, leaving 20 bases between. Germline CDR1 is MNHEY and CDR2 is SVGAGI. This CDR3 contains 14 residues. The CDR3: CASSLHGGSSGQFF. In DNA form, the CDR3 reads TGTGCCAGCAGTCTACACGGTGGGTCTTCAGGGCAGTTCTTC.

This clone was counted only a few times. The chain has TRBV30 and TRBJ2-1; 7 nucleotides match TRBD2. J lost 0 bases, V lost 3 bases, and 11 bases had no gene match. The germline V gene has CDR1 GTSNPN and CDR2 SVGIG (reference sequence). This CDR3 spans 17 amino acids. DNA for the CDR3: TGTGCCTGGAGGAGGGCTAGCGGATATAGCTCCTACAATGAGCAGTTCTTC. As protein: CAWRRASGYSSYNEQFF.

The genes are TRBV30 and TRBJ1-2; D gene uncertain. The CDR3 is 10 residues long. Germline lookup yields CDR1 GTSNPN and CDR2 SVGIG (reference sequence). The ends were cut back, 6 bases at V and 1 base at J, with 3 bases in the middle. The CDR3 protein is CACINYGYTF. The CDR3 DNA reads TGTGCCTGCATTAACTATGGCTACACCTTC. Combining the CDR3 with reference TRBV30 and TRBJ1-2 gives the whole variable domain SQTIHQWPATLVQPVGSPLSLECTVEGTSNPNLYWYRQAAGRGLQLLFYSVGIGQISSEVPQNLSASRPQDRQFILSSKKLLLSDSGFYLCACINYGYTFGSGTRLTVV.

CDR3: CASSFGSGANVLTF. The CDR3 DNA follows: TGTGCCAGTTCCTTCGGGTCTGGGGCCAACGTCCTGACTTTC. The chain joins TRBV19 to TRBJ2-6; D gene ambiguous. This CDR3 region has 14 residues. Trimming took 8 bases from V and 1 from J, leaving 9 bases between them. Germline lookup yields CDR1 LNHDA and CDR2 SQIVND (reference sequence).

This chain links TRBV18 with TRBJ2-5; D gene uncertain. This CDR3 spans 12 amino acids. Germline CDR1 reads KGHSH; CDR2 reads LQKENI. Deletions cut 3 bases from V and 3 bases from J, with 5 bases between. The CDR3 spells CASSPRKETQYF. CDR3 DNA: TGTGCCAGCTCACCGCGGAAAGAGACCCAGTACTTC.

In this sample, this clone turned up a few times. V is TRBV14 and J is TRBJ2-5; 8 bases line up with TRBD1. Per germline, CDR1 SGHDN and CDR2 FVKESK. The CDR3 has 13 amino acids. Trimming at V came to 4 bases and at J to 7 bases, leaving 5 bases not matched to a gene. CDR3 protein: CASSRTGSLTQYF. The CDR3 region has the DNA TGTGCCAGCAGCCGGACAGGGAGTTTGACCCAGTACTTC.

The rearrangement joins TRBV14 to TRBJ1-1; 8 positions match TRBD1. The germline V gene encodes CDR1 SGHDN and CDR2 FVKESK. The CDR3 spans 15 residues. Trimming cost V 4 bases and J 7 bases; bases outside gene matches: 11. The DNA of the CDR3 is TGTGCCAGCAGCCGACTCCGAGACAGGGGCGGTGAAGCTTTCTTT. Its protein is CASSRLRDRGGEAFF.

A few counts support this clone. This sequence joins TRBV7-2 and TRBJ1-1, with D uncertain. V lost 1 base to trimming and J lost 7 bases, with 7 bases between them. CDR3 length: 12 amino acids. Germline V gene data show CDR1 as SGHTA and CDR2 as FQGNSA. CDR3 coding DNA: TGTGCCAGCAGCTTAGGATTCGGTGAAGCTTTCTTT. This codes for CASSLGFGEAFF.

This clone was found a few times. This rearrangement joins TRBV29-1 to TRBJ2-3, with D perhaps matching TRBD1 (7 bases). This CDR3 is 13 amino acids long. Between the trimmed V and J ends, which lost 4 bases and 4 bases, there was a span of 12 bases. CDR1 and CDR2 (germline): SQVTM, ANQGSEA. CDR3 nucleotide sequence: TGCAGCGTTGTGGAGGGGGCGTCAGATACGCAGTATTTT. Amino acids: CSVVEGASDTQYF.

This clone was recorded a few times. The chain combines TRBV4-1 with TRBJ2-1, with TRBD2 identical over 9 bases. Trimming took 1 base from V and 6 from J; bases not matched to a gene: 7. CDR3 size: 16 residues. Germline V gene lookup returns CDR1 MGHRA and CDR2 YSYEKL. The CDR3 DNA reads as TGCGCCAGCAGCCAAGTCCCTAGCGGGATGATCAATGAGCAGTTCTTC. This codes for CASSQVPSGMINEQFF.

In DNA form, the CDR3 reads TGTGCCAGCACCTACGGTCGGGGATGGAGGACTGAAGCTTTCTTT. Its protein product is CASTYGRGWRTEAFF. V usage is TRBV5-6 and J usage is TRBJ1-1; D uncertain. Per germline, CDR1 SGHDT and CDR2 YYEEEE. Trimming stripped 6 bases from V and 5 bases from J, with 20 bases between. CDR3 length equals 15 residues.

This chain connects TRBV29-1 to TRBJ2-1; 7 nucleotides line up with TRBD1. J gave up 5 bases and V 6 bases, and 1 base lay outside the gene matches. Germline CDR1 SQVTM, CDR2 ANQGSEA. The CDR3 is made up of 11 amino acids. The CDR3 DNA follows: TGCAGCGTCACAGGGGACAATGAGCAGTTCTTC. It translates to CSVTGDNEQFF.

The V call is TRBV9, the J call TRBJ1-5; the D gene is possibly TRBD1 (5 bases). From germline, CDR1 is SGDLS and CDR2 YYNGEE. V was trimmed by 3 bases and J by 0 bases, leaving 7 bases between them. This CDR3 is built from 14 residues. Here the CDR3 DNA reads TGTGCCAGCAGCGCAACAGGTAGCAATCAGCCCCAGCATTTT. Its translation is CASSATGSNQPQHF.

This clone was detected a few times. This chain connects TRBV5-1 to TRBJ2-3; D remains ambiguous. The V gene lost 2 bases and the J gene lost 1 base, with 14 bases spanning the gap. CDR1 is SGHRS and CDR2 is YFSETQ in the germline V gene. The CDR3 is made up of 16 amino acids. The CDR3, as DNA: TGCGCCAGCAGCTTCGGCGGAGTGACCGGCACAGATACGCAGTATTTT. It specifies CASSFGGVTGTDTQYF.

This clone was recorded a few times. The rearrangement uses TRBV30 and TRBJ1-5; D gene uncertain. This CDR3 spans 13 amino acids. Trimming left V 0 bases short and J 3 bases short, with 6 bases between. The V gene's germline CDR1 is GTSNPN and CDR2 SVGIG (reference sequence). CDR3: CAWSVRYNQPQHF. The CDR3 DNA is TGTGCCTGGAGTGTACGGTACAATCAGCCCCAGCATTTT.

This clone has only a few counts. Other DNA sequences in this sample translate to the same CDR3. The V call is TRBV14, the J call TRBJ2-5; D call uncertain. V was clipped by 3 bases and J by 4 bases, with 3 bases between them. The germline gives CDR1 SGHDN, CDR2 FVKESK. This CDR3 contains 11 residues. DNA for the CDR3: TGTGCCAGCAGCCAGCGAGAGACCCAGTACTTC. It is translated as CASSQRETQYF.

The chain couples TRBV5-1 to TRBJ2-5, with TRBD2 matching over 7 bases. From germline, CDR1 is SGHRS and CDR2 YFSETQ. V was clipped by 0 bases and J by 2 bases; unmatched bases: 4. CDR3 length: 15 amino acids. CDR3 region: CASSLEGAGQETQYF. In DNA, the CDR3 is TGCGCCAGCAGCTTGGAGGGAGCGGGGCAAGAGACCCAGTACTTC.

The rearrangement links TRBV29-1 to TRBJ2-3; TRBD2 agrees at 9 bases. The CDR3 loop spans 14 amino acids. Losses at the gene ends were 4 bases for V and 6 bases for J; bases not matched to a gene: 8. CDR1 and CDR2 (germline): SQVTM, ANQGSEA. The CDR3 reads CSVGGTSLLDTQYF. The CDR3 region has the DNA TGCAGCGTTGGTGGGACTAGCTTATTGGATACGCAGTATTTT.

Only a few counts were recorded for this clone. The V and J genes are TRBV19 and TRBJ2-1; D is undetermined. V was pared by 9 bases and J by 3 bases, with 15 bases between. The CDR3 is 14 amino acids. CDR1 is LNHDA and CDR2 is SQIVND in the germline V gene (reference sequence). Written as DNA, the CDR3 is TGTGCCAGCCGCGTTACGAGTCTCTACAATGAGCAGTTCTTC. This codes for CASRVTSLYNEQFF.

The chain joins TRBV15 to TRBJ1-1; 11 positions agree with TRBD1. V trimming: 5 bases; J trimming: 1 base; junction bases outside the gene matches: 3. CDR1 and CDR2 from the germline V gene are LNHNV and YYDKDF (reference sequence). The CDR3 is 15 residues long. Written as DNA, the CDR3 is TGTGCCACCAGCCCCGGACAGGGGGCGAACACTGAAGCTTTCTTT. This codes for CATSPGQGANTEAFF.

The genes are TRBV28 and TRBJ2-1; possibly TRBD1 for D (6 bases). V was shortened by 8 bases and J by 0 bases, with 14 bases between the two germline ends. Germline CDR1 MDHEN, CDR2 SYDVKM. The CDR3 runs to 15 residues. CDR3 residues: CASGVGQSSYNEQFF. In DNA form, the CDR3 reads TGTGCCAGCGGGGTCGGACAGAGCTCCTACAATGAGCAGTTCTTC.

J is TRBJ2-3 and V is TRBV28, with D maybe TRBD2 (6 bases). Germline V CDR1 and CDR2: MDHEN, SYDVKM. CDR3 length: 15 amino acids. V lost 3 bases to trimming and J lost 4 bases, with 14 bases between them. Here the CDR3 reads CASSFRPGVADTQYF. In DNA, the CDR3 is TGTGCCAGCAGTTTCAGGCCGGGGGTGGCAGATACGCAGTATTTT.

The chain carries TRBV19 and TRBJ2-1; D remains ambiguous. The V gene's germline CDR1 is LNHDA and CDR2 SQIVND (reference sequence). The CDR3 runs to 11 residues. Trimming pared 7 bases from V and 10 bases from J, leaving 11 bases between. Written as DNA, the CDR3 is TGTGCCAGTACCACACGGCGGGAGCAGTTCTTC. It encodes CASTTRREQFF.